The 21 T cell receptor beta chains presented below share a single source sample, sequenced in a study of cytomegalovirus exposure and HLA in healthy donors (TCRdb year 2017). The library was generated by the immunoSEQ multiplex PCR assay. For the multiplex PCR, a mixture combining 60 forward primers for TCR Vbeta segments and 13 reverse primers for TCR Jbeta segments was used. In its TCRdb copy, this immuneACCESS table keeps in-frame sequences only and misses some clones. Where compared with another copy, unresolved V genes explain less than half of these, and the others have no known cause. This sample holds about 140,000 clones; 70% to 80% were observed only once. 5% to 8.5% of the sample is held by the ten biggest clonotypes. The specimen sequenced was PBMCs. All receptors come from a man in his forties or fifties in good health and CMV-seropositive.

This chain links TRBV5-6 with TRBJ2-7; 12 nucleotides match TRBD2. In germline, CDR1 is SGHDT, CDR2 YYEEEE. With 4 bases clipped from V and 6 bases from J, the junction kept 5 bases outside the gene matches. CDR3 length: 14 residues. In nucleotides, the CDR3 is TGTGCCAGCAGCCTCCTAGCGGGAGGGCTCGAGCAGTACTTC. Translating gives CASSLLAGGLEQYF. Full variable domain (outside the CDR3, taken from reference TRBV5-6 and TRBJ2-7): DAGVTQSPTHLIKTRGQQVTLRCSPKSGHDTVSWYQQALGQGPQFIFQYYEEEERQRGNFPDRFSGHQFPNYSSELNVNALLLGDSALYLCASSLLAGGLEQYFGPGTRLTVT.

The count of this clone is one. The CDR3 region has the DNA TGTGCCAGCAGCCTGTCTTCGGGACAATCAGGCGGCTACACCTTC. This sequence encodes CASSLSSGQSGGYTF. V is TRBV5-4 and J is TRBJ1-2; D is possibly TRBD1 (6 bases). The CDR3 contains 15 residues. Germline CDR1 reads SGHNT; CDR2 reads YYREEE (reference sequence). Between the trimmed V and J ends, which lost 4 bases and 8 bases, there was a span of 21 bases.

CDR3 sequence reads: CASSLGTGGTAGELFF. As DNA, the CDR3 is TGTGCCAGCAGCCTGGGGACAGGGGGGACTGCCGGGGAGCTGTTTTTT. The chain recombines TRBV5-8 with TRBJ2-2; TRBD1 aligns across 11 bases. This CDR3 spans 16 amino acids. The germline gives CDR1 SGHTS, CDR2 YDEGEE. Trimming removed 4 bases from V and 6 bases from J; junction bases left unmatched: 8.

In this sample, this clone turned up once. J is TRBJ2-7 and V is TRBV28; D unresolved. This CDR3 has 13 amino acids. Trimming removed 4 bases at V and 0 bases at J, with 7 bases between. Germline CDR1 and CDR2: MDHEN and SYDVKM. The CDR3 coding sequence is TGTGCCAGCAGTTCGAGGCTCTCCTACGAGCAGTACTTC. Its translation is CASSSRLSYEQYF.

V is TRBV6-5 and J is TRBJ2-7; weak D call: TRBD2 (6 bases). This CDR3 is 16 amino acids long. Germline V lookup: CDR1 MNHEY, CDR2 SVGAGI. Deletions cut 4 bases from V and 5 bases from J, with 21 bases between. Written as DNA, the CDR3 is TGTGCCAGCAGTTCGGAGCGGTGGCAGGGACTCGACGAGCAGTACTTC. It specifies CASSSERWQGLDEQYF.

The chain carries TRBV10-1 and TRBJ2-2; D gene uncertain. With 3 bases removed from V and 4 bases from J, the gap between germline ends came to 6 bases. The CDR3 covers 13 residues. The V gene's germline CDR1 is WNHNN and CDR2 SYGVQD (reference sequence). This CDR3 reads CASSDPSTGELFF. CDR3 coding DNA: TGCGCCAGCAGTGACCCTTCCACCGGGGAGCTGTTTTTT.

The J gene is TRBJ1-5, the V gene TRBV30; tentatively, D is TRBD1 (6 bases). The CDR3 loop spans 13 amino acids. Germline values: CDR1 GTSNPN, CDR2 SVGIG (reference sequence). Trimming left V 4 bases short and J 7 bases short, with 14 bases between. The chain's CDR3 is CAWTLRGGQPQHF. Written as DNA, the CDR3 is TGTGCCTGGACCCTAAGGGGGGGACAGCCCCAGCATTTT. Full variable domain (missing parts from reference TRBV30 and TRBJ1-5): SQTIHQWPATLVQPVGSPLSLECTVEGTSNPNLYWYRQAAGRGLQLLFYSVGIGQISSEVPQNLSASRPQDRQFILSSKKLLLSDSGFYLCAWTLRGGQPQHFGDGTRLSIL.

CDR3 bases: TGTGCCAGCAGTGCCACAGGGAATCAGCCCCAGCATTTT. Protein sequence: CASSATGNQPQHF. V gene TRBV6-1 combines with J gene TRBJ1-5, with D maybe TRBD1 (6 bases). In germline, CDR1 is MNHNS, CDR2 SASEGT. The CDR3 totals 13 residues. V lost 4 bases to trimming and J lost 4 bases, with 8 bases between them.

The chain combines TRBV18 with TRBJ1-2; D remains unclear. There are 14 residues in the CDR3. V lost 2 bases and J 1 base, leaving 8 bases between the germline ends. In germline, CDR1 is KGHSH, CDR2 LQKENI. The chain's CDR3 is CASSPTQDNYGYTF. The CDR3 coding sequence is TGTGCCAGCTCACCAACGCAGGATAACTATGGCTACACCTTC.

The chain uses TRBV11-2 and TRBJ2-2, with TRBD2 identical over 8 bases. The CDR3 is made up of 14 amino acids. Losses at the gene ends were 5 bases for V and 6 bases for J; bases not matched to a gene: 5. Germline V lookup: CDR1 SGHAT, CDR2 FQNNGV. This CDR3 is CASSQEREPGELFF. CDR3 coding DNA: TGTGCCAGCAGCCAAGAGCGGGAGCCCGGGGAGCTGTTTTTT.

The rearrangement links TRBV19 to TRBJ1-1; D is possibly TRBD1 (5 bases). The V and J ends lost 3 bases and 3 bases respectively, with 11 bases between them. CDR1 LNHDA and CDR2 SQIVND come from the germline V gene (reference sequence). This CDR3 region has 14 residues. The chain's CDR3 is CASSIQRGDTEAFF. The CDR3 DNA reads as TGTGCCAGTAGTATTCAACGGGGGGACACTGAAGCTTTCTTT.

The chain joins TRBV5-6 to TRBJ2-5, with D possibly TRBD2 on 6 matching bases. The length of the CDR3 is 12 residues. Germline V CDR1 and CDR2: SGHDT, YYEEEE. Trimming removed 0 bases at V and 13 bases at J, with 13 bases between. The CDR3 DNA reads TGTGCCAGCAGCTTGGGTCCCGTGGGAGGGTACTTC. Its translation is CASSLGPVGGYF.

This clone came up a few times. This rearrangement joins TRBV2 to TRBJ1-1; 12 bases line up with TRBD1. The ends lost 8 bases at V and 3 bases at J; junction bases unmatched: 10. There are 16 residues in the CDR3. Germline V gene sequence: CDR1 SNHLY, CDR2 FYNNEI. For the CDR3, the DNA is TGTGCCAGCGGCCGGGACAGGGGGCCTGGAGACACTGAAGCTTTCTTT. Translation: CASGRDRGPGDTEAFF. The full variable domain, rest sourced from reference TRBV2 and TRBJ1-1, is EPEVTQTPSHQVTQMGQEVILRCVPISNHLYFYWYRQILGQKVEFLVSFYNNEISEKSEIFDDQFSVERPDGSNFTLKIRSTKLEDSAMYFCASGRDRGPGDTEAFFGQGTRLTVV.

This rearrangement joins TRBV25-1 to TRBJ2-2; a possible D gene is TRBD1 (5 bases). The germline V and J ends were trimmed by 0 bases and 1 base, with 6 bases remaining between them. Per germline, CDR1 MGHDK and CDR2 SYGVNS. The CDR3 is 15 residues long. CDR3 protein: CASSEYQGNTGELFF. Written as DNA, the CDR3 is TGTGCCAGCAGTGAATATCAGGGGAACACCGGGGAGCTGTTTTTT. The full variable domain, rest sourced from reference TRBV25-1 and TRBJ2-2, is EADIYQTPRYLVIGTGKKITLECSQTMGHDKMYWYQQDPGMELHLIHYSYGVNSTEKGDLSSESTVSRIRTEHFPLTLESARPSHTSQYLCASSEYQGNTGELFFGEGSRLTVL.

This clone was counted between two and nine times. V gene TRBV28 combines with J gene TRBJ2-7, with 8 positions matching TRBD2. The CDR3 has 13 residues. Germline lookup yields CDR1 MDHEN and CDR2 SYDVKM. V lost 5 bases, J lost 6 bases, and 6 bases stayed unmatched. CDR3 in amino acids: CASSPTSAGEQYF. In nucleotides, the CDR3 is TGTGCCAGCAGTCCGACTAGCGCAGGCGAGCAGTACTTC.

This clone was seen just once. This chain joins TRBV5-4 and TRBJ2-2; 13 bases line up with TRBD2. Trimming took 0 bases from V and 15 from J; bases not matched to a gene: 5. CDR1 is SGHNT and CDR2 is YYREEE in the germline V gene (reference sequence). The CDR3 extends over 14 amino acids. The chain's CDR3 is CASSLGLAGGNLFF. DNA for the CDR3: TGTGCCAGCAGCTTGGGACTAGCGGGAGGCAACTTGTTTTTT.

V and J are TRBV5-4 and TRBJ1-2; 9 nucleotides align to TRBD1. The germline gives CDR1 SGHNT, CDR2 YYREEE (reference sequence). The CDR3 extends over 15 amino acids. Germline trimming cut 0 bases from V and 7 bases from J; bases unmatched to any gene: 7. Written as DNA, the CDR3 is TGTGCCAGCAGCTTGGACAGGGGGCTTACTATTGGCTACACCTTC. Protein sequence: CASSLDRGLTIGYTF.

The chain couples TRBV29-1 to TRBJ1-2; D is unclear. CDR1 and CDR2 (germline): SQVTM, ANQGSEA. This CDR3 spans 14 amino acids. Trimming cost V 1 base and J 3 bases, with 12 bases left between them. The CDR3 DNA sequence: TGCAGCGTTGAAGTTCTGGGCGTTTACTATGGCTACACCTTC. Encoded protein: CSVEVLGVYYGYTF.

The V call is TRBV30, the J call TRBJ1-6; 8 bases are shared with TRBD1. The trim removed 7 bases at V and 0 bases at J, leaving 5 bases unmatched. The CDR3 length is 15 residues. The germline V gene has CDR1 GTSNPN and CDR2 SVGIG (reference sequence). CDR3 nucleotide sequence: TGTGCCTCCAGGACAGGGAGCTCCTATAATTCACCCCTCCACTTT. It codes for CASRTGSSYNSPLHF.

The chain joins TRBV2 to TRBJ2-1, with 10 positions matching TRBD2. This CDR3 has 16 amino acids. Germline V CDR1 and CDR2: SNHLY, FYNNEI. V lost 6 bases to trimming and J lost 4 bases; unmatched junction nucleotides: 9. CDR3 sequence reads: CASSQQSAGGYNEQFF. The CDR3 coding sequence is TGTGCCAGCAGCCAACAGTCAGCGGGAGGGTACAATGAGCAGTTCTTC.

This chain connects TRBV7-9 to TRBJ2-7; 9 bases agree with TRBD1. This CDR3 is built from 16 residues. The V and J ends lost 5 bases and 0 bases, in that order; junction bases with no gene match: 8. Germline-derived CDR1 and CDR2 are SEHNR and FQNEAQ (reference sequence). The CDR3 spells CASSTPGQGPSYEQYF. The CDR3 bases are TGTGCCAGCAGCACGCCGGGACAGGGACCCTCCTACGAGCAGTACTTC.